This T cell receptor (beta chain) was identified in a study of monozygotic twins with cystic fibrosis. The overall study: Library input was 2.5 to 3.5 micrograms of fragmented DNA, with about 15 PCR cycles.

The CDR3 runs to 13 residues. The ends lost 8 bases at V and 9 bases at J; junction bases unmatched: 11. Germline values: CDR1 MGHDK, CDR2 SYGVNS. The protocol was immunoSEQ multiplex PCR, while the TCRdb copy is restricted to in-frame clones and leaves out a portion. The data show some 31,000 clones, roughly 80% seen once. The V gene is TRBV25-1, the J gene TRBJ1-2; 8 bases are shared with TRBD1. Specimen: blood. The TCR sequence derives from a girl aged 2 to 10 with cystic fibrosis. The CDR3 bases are TGTGCCAGCCGAGGACAGGGAAGTTTAAGCTACACCTTC. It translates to CASRGQGSLSYTF.